The 17 T cell receptor beta chains below all came from one sample that was sequenced in a study of post-analysis software for immune sequencing data. Study outcomes and limitations: When patients were compared with controls, 5 or 6 TRBV segments were more frequent, TRBV5-6, TRBV5-1 and TRBV20-1 among them.

cDNA libraries of TCR beta carried unique molecular identifiers. TCRdb processed the PCR reads anew with MiXCR; each CDR3 protein has one entry. The data show roughly 650,000 distinct CDR3 sequences, approximately 60% seen once. The antigens these receptors bind are not known. Sequencing input: blood. These receptor sequences come from a girl aged 2 to 9 with multiple sclerosis.

The CDR3 protein is CASSGDFVHTQYF. CDR3 sequence (DNA): TGTGCCAGCAGTGGGGACTTTGTTCATACGCAGTATTTT. The chain is built from TRBV25-1 and TRBJ2-3, with D possibly being TRBD2 (6 bases). The CDR3 length is 13 residues. CDR1 is MGHDK and CDR2 is SYGVNS in the germline V gene. With 4 bases removed from V and 7 bases from J, the gap between germline ends came to 12 bases.

The chain uses TRBV5-1 and TRBJ2-7; TRBD2 aligns across 13 bases. V dropped 4 bases and J dropped 9; count of bases not matched to a gene: 13. The CDR3 covers 16 residues. In germline, CDR1 is SGHRS, CDR2 YFSETQ. In nucleotides, the CDR3 is TGCGCCAGCAGCACGGGACTAGCGGGAATTGGGGTGAGGCAGTACTTC. It codes for CASSTGLAGIGVRQYF.

The sample holds a few counts of this clonotype. The chain carries TRBV6-2 or TRBV6-3 and TRBJ1-5, with D possibly matching TRBD1 (6 bases). Trimming took off 6 bases at V and 3 bases at J, with 15 bases between the two ends. The CDR3 contains 15 residues. Germline loops: CDR1 MNHEY, CDR2 SVGEGT. This CDR3 is CASSPSGVSNQPQHF. CDR3 nucleotide sequence: TGTGCCAGCAGCCCCTCAGGGGTATCCAATCAGCCCCAGCATTTT.

This clonotype occurred a few times. The V and J genes are TRBV5-1 and TRBJ2-7; possibly TRBD2 for D (7 bases). The CDR3 extends over 12 amino acids. V was clipped by 6 bases and J by 10 bases, with 17 bases between them. Germline V CDR1 and CDR2: SGHRS, YFSETQ. CDR3 nucleotide sequence: TGCGCCAGCACCGGGGGGCGACACACCCAGTACTTC. Encoded protein: CASTGGRHTQYF.

This chain uses TRBV12-3 or TRBV12-4 with TRBJ1-5, with D possibly matching TRBD1 (5 bases). Trimming removed 8 bases from V and 1 base from J, with 21 bases in between. The CDR3 covers 17 residues. DNA for the CDR3: TGTGCCAGCTCCCCTTCGGGGGGTCGTAGGAGCAATCAGCCCCAGCATTTT. Amino acid sequence: CASSPSGGRRSNQPQHF.

The V gene is TRBV5-1, the J gene TRBJ1-2, with D possibly TRBD1 on 6 matching bases. The CDR3 consists of 16 residues. Germline-derived CDR1 and CDR2 are SGHRS and YFSETQ. The V end lost 3 bases, the J end lost 1 base, and 16 bases lay between the germline ends. The CDR3 nucleotides are TGCGCCAGCAGCTCCTCCTCGACAGGCGGTAACTATGGCTACACCTTC. Translated: CASSSSSTGGNYGYTF.

The genes are TRBV20-1 and TRBJ2-1; 11 bases are a match to TRBD2. Germline V lookup: CDR1 DFQATT, CDR2 SNEGSKA (reference sequence). V trimming: 3 bases; J trimming: 8 bases; junction bases outside the gene matches: 6. The CDR3 totals 14 residues. The chain's CDR3 is CSARPLAGDDEQFF. The CDR3 DNA reads as TGCAGTGCTAGGCCACTAGCGGGAGACGATGAGCAGTTCTTC.

This clonotype was observed a few times. V and J are TRBV28 and TRBJ2-1, with TRBD2 matching over 7 bases. CDR1 is MDHEN, CDR2 SYDVKM, per germline. V trimming: 4 bases; J trimming: 4 bases; junction bases outside the gene matches: 7. The CDR3 has 15 amino acids. CDR3 residues: CASSSAGPSYNEQFF. In DNA, the CDR3 is TGTGCCAGCAGTTCAGCGGGGCCCAGTTACAATGAGCAGTTCTTC.

This chain joins TRBV29-1 and TRBJ1-5; unclear D gene. The germline V gene encodes CDR1 SQVTM and CDR2 ANQGSEA. The CDR3 runs to 14 residues. Deletions cut 7 bases from V and 7 bases from J, with 20 bases between. The CDR3 DNA is TGCAGCGCTTTAGACCCAGACGGCCAACAGCCCCAGCATTTT. Its protein is CSALDPDGQQPQHF.

The V gene is TRBV20-1, the J gene TRBJ2-3; D ambiguous. The CDR3 is 12 amino acids. V was clipped by 7 bases and J by 2 bases, with 10 bases between them. Looked up from germline, CDR1 is DFQATT and CDR2 is SNEGSKA (reference sequence). This CDR3 reads CSGEQVTDTQYF. The CDR3 bases are TGCAGTGGAGAGCAGGTCACAGATACGCAGTATTTT.

CDR3 DNA sequence: TGTGCCAGCAGCTTAGCGCAGGACGGATCCTACGAGCAGTACTTC. The encoded protein is CASSLAQDGSYEQYF. The rearrangement uses TRBV7-2 and TRBJ2-7; D gene uncertain. Trimming took 0 bases from V and 1 from J, leaving 10 bases between them. Germline CDR1 reads SGHTA; CDR2 reads FQGNSA. The CDR3 consists of 15 residues. Filled out from reference TRBV7-2 and TRBJ2-7, the complete variable domain reads GAGVSQSPSNKVTEKGKDVELRCDPISGHTALYWYRQSLGQGLEFLIYFQGNSAPDKSGLPSDRFSAERTGGSVSTLTIQRTQQEDSAVYLCASSLAQDGSYEQYFGPGTRLTVT.

Ten or more counts support this clonotype. The chain couples TRBV3-1 to TRBJ2-3; TRBD2 matches 7 bases. The V gene's germline CDR1 is LGHDT and CDR2 YNNKEL (reference sequence). The J segment lost 5 bases and the V segment lost 0 bases, leaving 8 bases of the junction unmatched. The CDR3 has 16 residues. CDR3 region: CASSQEGTTHQDTQYF. The CDR3 nucleotides read TGTGCCAGCAGCCAAGAGGGGACTACGCACCAAGATACGCAGTATTTT.

This clonotype was detected once. The J gene is TRBJ2-1, the V gene TRBV18; the D gene is possibly TRBD1 (5 bases). CDR3 length: 12 residues. The V gene lost 2 bases and the J gene lost 8 bases, with 7 bases spanning the gap. CDR1 and CDR2 from the germline V gene are KGHSH and LQKENI. The CDR3 DNA reads as TGTGCCAGCTCACCAATAGGGGATGAGCAGTTCTTC. Translating it yields CASSPIGDEQFF.

The chain links TRBV4-2 to TRBJ2-1; 10 bases are a match to TRBD2. Germline assignment: CDR1 LGHNA and CDR2 YNFKEQ. The V and J ends lost 4 bases and 8 bases, in that order; junction bases with no gene match: 11. This CDR3 has 16 amino acids. The DNA of the CDR3 is TGTGCCAGCAGCCGAGAAGCGGGAGGGCAGGGGGATGAGCAGTTCTTC. Translated, it gives CASSREAGGQGDEQFF.

The chain combines TRBV29-1 with TRBJ2-1; TRBD2 matches at 9 bases. Germline-derived CDR1 and CDR2 are SQVTM and ANQGSEA. This CDR3 has 16 residues. V shed 1 base and J 3 bases; nucleotides not matched to a gene: 7. CDR3 loop: CSVEGGASGNYNEQFF. Written as DNA, the CDR3 is TGCAGCGTTGAAGGGGGGGCTAGCGGGAACTACAATGAGCAGTTCTTC.

This clonotype has just a few counts. V usage is TRBV2 and J usage is TRBJ2-1; TRBD2 agrees at 7 bases. The CDR3 loop spans 17 amino acids. The germline V gene encodes CDR1 SNHLY and CDR2 FYNNEI. V was clipped by 3 bases and J by 13 bases; unmatched bases: 21. The chain's CDR3 is CASSDRLWAGEGHSQFF. CDR3 sequence (DNA): TGTGCCAGCAGTGACCGGCTATGGGCCGGGGAGGGCCATTCTCAGTTCTTC.

This chain joins TRBV20-1 and TRBJ2-2, with D unclear. With 3 bases removed from V and 2 bases from J, the gap between germline ends came to 22 bases. The CDR3 length is 18 residues. Germline V gene lookup returns CDR1 DFQATT and CDR2 SNEGSKA (reference sequence). CDR3 loop: CSARGDSGGTLNTGELFF. The CDR3 nucleotides read TGCAGTGCTAGGGGTGACTCGGGCGGCACTCTAAACACCGGGGAGCTGTTTTTT.